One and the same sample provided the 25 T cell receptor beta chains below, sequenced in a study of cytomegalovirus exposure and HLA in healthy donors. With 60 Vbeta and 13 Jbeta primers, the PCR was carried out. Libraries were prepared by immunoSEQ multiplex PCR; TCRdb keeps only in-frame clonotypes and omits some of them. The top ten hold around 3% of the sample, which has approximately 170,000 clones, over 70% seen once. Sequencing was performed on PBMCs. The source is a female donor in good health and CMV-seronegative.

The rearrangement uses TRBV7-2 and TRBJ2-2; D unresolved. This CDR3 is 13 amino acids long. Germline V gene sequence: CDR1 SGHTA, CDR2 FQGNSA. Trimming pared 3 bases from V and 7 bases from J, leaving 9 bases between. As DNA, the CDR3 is TGTGCCAGCAGCTTGAGGAACTACGGGGAGCTGTTTTTT. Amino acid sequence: CASSLRNYGELFF.

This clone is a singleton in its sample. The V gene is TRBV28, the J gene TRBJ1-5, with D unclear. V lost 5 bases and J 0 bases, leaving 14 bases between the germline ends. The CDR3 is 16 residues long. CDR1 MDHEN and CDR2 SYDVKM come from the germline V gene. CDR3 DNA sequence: TGTGCCAGCAGTCCGCTTCAGGCGTATAGCAATCAGCCCCAGCATTTT. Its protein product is CASSPLQAYSNQPQHF.

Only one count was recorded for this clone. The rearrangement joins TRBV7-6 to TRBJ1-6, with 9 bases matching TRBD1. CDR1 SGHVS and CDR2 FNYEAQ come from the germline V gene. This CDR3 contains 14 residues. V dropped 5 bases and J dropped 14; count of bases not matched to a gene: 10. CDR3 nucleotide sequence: TGTGCCAGCAGCCCGGGGACAGGGCCCTTGGCCCTCCACTTT. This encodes CASSPGTGPLALHF.

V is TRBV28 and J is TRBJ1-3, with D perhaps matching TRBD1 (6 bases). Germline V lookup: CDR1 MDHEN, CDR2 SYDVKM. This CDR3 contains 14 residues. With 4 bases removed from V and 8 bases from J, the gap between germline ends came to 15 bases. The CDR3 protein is CASSSKRHRDTIYF. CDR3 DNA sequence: TGTGCCAGCAGTTCTAAACGTCACAGGGACACCATATATTTT.

CDR3 bases: TGTGCCAGCAGTTACCCTGGTGGGGGCCGCTACGAGCAGTACTTC. Its protein is CASSYPGGGRYEQYF. The rearrangement links TRBV6-5 to TRBJ2-7; D may be TRBD1 (6 bases). V lost 2 bases, J lost 3 bases, and 14 bases lay in between. Germline CDR1 MNHEY, CDR2 SVGAGI. CDR3 length equals 15 residues.

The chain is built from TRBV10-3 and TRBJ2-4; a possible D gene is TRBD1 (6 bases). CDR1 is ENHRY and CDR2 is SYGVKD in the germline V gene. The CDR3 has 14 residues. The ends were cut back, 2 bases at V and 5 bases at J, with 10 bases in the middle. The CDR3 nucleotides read TGTGCCATCAGTGAGGGCAGGGGCGAAAACATTCAGTACTTC. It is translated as CAISEGRGENIQYF.

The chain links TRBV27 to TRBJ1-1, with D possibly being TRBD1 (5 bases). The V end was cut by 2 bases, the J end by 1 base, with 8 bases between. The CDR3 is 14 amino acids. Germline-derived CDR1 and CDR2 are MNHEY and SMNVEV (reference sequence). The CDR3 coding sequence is TGTGCCAGCAGTTTAGGGGCCACGAACACTGAAGCTTTCTTT. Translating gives CASSLGATNTEAFF.

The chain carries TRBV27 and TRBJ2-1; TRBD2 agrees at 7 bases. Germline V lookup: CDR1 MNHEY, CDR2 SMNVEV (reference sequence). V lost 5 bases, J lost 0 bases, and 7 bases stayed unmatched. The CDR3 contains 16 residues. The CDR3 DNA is TGTGCCAGCAGTGCCTCTAGCGGAGCCTCCTACAATGAGCAGTTCTTC. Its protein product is CASSASSGASYNEQFF.

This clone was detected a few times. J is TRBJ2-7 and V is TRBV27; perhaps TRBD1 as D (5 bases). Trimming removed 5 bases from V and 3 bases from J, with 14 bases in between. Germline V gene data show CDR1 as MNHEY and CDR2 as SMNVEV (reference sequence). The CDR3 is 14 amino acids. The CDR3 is CASSQGSELYEQYF. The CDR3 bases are TGTGCCAGCAGTCAGGGAAGCGAGCTCTACGAGCAGTACTTC.

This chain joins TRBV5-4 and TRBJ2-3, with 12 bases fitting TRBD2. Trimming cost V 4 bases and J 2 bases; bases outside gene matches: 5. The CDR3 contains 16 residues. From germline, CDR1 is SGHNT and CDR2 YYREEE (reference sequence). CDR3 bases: TGTGCCAGCAGCCTCCGACTAGCGGGGGCCACAGATACGCAGTATTTT. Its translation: CASSLRLAGATDTQYF.

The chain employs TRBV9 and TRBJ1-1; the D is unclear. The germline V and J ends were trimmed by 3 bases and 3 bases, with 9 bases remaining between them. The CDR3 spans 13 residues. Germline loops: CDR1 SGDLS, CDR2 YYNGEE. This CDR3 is CASSEHRDTEAFF. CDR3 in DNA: TGTGCCAGCAGCGAGCACCGGGACACTGAAGCTTTCTTT.

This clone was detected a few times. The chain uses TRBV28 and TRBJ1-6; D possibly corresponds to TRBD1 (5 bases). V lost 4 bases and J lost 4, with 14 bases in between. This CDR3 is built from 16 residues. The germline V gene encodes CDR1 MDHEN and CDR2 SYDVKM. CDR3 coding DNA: TGTGCCAGCAGTTCCGCCGACAGCTTTTATAATTCACCCCTCCACTTT. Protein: CASSSADSFYNSPLHF. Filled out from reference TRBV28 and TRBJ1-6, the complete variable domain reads DVKVTQSSRYLVKRTGEKVFLECVQDMDHENMFWYRQDPGLGLRLIYFSYDVKMKEKGDIPEGYSVSREKKERFSLILESASTNQTSMYLCASSSADSFYNSPLHFGNGTRLTVT.

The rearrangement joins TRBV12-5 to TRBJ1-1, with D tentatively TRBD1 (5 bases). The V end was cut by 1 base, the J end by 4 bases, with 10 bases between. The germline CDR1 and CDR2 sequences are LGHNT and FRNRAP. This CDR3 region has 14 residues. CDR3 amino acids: CASGLGGQVTEAFF. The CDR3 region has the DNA TGTGCTAGTGGTTTGGGGGGCCAGGTCACTGAAGCTTTCTTT.

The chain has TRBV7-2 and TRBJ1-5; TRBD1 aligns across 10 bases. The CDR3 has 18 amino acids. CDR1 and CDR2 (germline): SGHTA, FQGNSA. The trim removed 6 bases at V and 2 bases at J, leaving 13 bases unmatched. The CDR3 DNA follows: TGTGCCAGCAGGGAGGGACAGGGGCCAACTTGGGGCAATCAGCCCCAGCATTTT. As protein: CASREGQGPTWGNQPQHF.

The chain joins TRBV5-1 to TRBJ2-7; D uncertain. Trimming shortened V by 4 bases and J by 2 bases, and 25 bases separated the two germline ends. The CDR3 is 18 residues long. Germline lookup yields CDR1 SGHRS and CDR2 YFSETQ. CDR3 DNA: TGCGCCAGCAGCCCACCGGAGTCAGATCCAACCTTTCCCTACGAGCAGTACTTC. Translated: CASSPPESDPTFPYEQYF. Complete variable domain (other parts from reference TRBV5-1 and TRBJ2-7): KAGVTQTPRYLIKTRGQQVTLSCSPISGHRSVSWYQQTPGQGLQFLFEYFSETQRNKGNFPGRFSGRQFSNSRSEMNVSTLELGDSALYLCASSPPESDPTFPYEQYFGPGTRLTVT.

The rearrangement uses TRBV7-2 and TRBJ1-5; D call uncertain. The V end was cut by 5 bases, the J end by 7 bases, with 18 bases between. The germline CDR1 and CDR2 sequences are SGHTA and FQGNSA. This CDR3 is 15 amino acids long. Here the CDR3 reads CASSAPEEYGQPQHF. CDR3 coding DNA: TGTGCCAGCAGCGCCCCAGAGGAGTACGGCCAGCCCCAGCATTTT. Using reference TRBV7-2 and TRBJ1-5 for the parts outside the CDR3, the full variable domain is GAGVSQSPSNKVTEKGKDVELRCDPISGHTALYWYRQSLGQGLEFLIYFQGNSAPDKSGLPSDRFSAERTGGSVSTLTIQRTQQEDSAVYLCASSAPEEYGQPQHFGDGTRLSIL.

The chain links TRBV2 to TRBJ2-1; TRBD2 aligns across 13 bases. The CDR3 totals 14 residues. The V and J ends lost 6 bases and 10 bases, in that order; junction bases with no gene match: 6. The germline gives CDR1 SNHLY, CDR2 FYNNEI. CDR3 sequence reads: CASSLLAGGREQFF. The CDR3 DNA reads TGTGCCAGCAGCTTACTAGCGGGGGGGCGGGAGCAGTTCTTC. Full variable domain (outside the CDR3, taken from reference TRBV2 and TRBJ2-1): EPEVTQTPSHQVTQMGQEVILRCVPISNHLYFYWYRQILGQKVEFLVSFYNNEISEKSEIFDDQFSVERPDGSNFTLKIRSTKLEDSAMYFCASSLLAGGREQFFGPGTRLTVL.

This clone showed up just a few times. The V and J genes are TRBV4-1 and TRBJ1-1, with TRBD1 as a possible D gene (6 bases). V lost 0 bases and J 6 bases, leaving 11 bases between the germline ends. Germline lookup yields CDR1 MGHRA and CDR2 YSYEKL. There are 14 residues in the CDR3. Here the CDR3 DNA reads TGCGCCAGCAGCCAAGACTACAGGGTGCCTGAAGCTTTCTTT. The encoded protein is CASSQDYRVPEAFF.

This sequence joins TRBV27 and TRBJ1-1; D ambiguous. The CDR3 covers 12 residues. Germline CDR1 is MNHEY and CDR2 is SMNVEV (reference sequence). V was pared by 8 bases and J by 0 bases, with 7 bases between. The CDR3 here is CASAGVNTEAFF. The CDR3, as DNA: TGTGCCAGCGCGGGTGTGAACACTGAAGCTTTCTTT.

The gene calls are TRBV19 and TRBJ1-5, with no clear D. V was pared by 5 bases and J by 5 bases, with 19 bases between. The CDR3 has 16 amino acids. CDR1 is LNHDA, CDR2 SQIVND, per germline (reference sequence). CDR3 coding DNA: TGTGCCAGTAGTGAAGCCAGGAGGTATGGCGATCAGCCCCAGCATTTT. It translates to CASSEARRYGDQPQHF.

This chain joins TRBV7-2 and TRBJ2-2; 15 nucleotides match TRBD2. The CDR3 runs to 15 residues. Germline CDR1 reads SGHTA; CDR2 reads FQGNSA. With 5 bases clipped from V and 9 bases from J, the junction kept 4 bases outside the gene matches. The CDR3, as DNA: TGTGCCAGCAGCCGGACTAGCGGGGGGGCCCGGGAGCTGTTTTTT. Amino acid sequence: CASSRTSGGARELFF. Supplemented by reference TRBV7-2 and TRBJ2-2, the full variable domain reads GAGVSQSPSNKVTEKGKDVELRCDPISGHTALYWYRQSLGQGLEFLIYFQGNSAPDKSGLPSDRFSAERTGGSVSTLTIQRTQQEDSAVYLCASSRTSGGARELFFGEGSRLTVL.

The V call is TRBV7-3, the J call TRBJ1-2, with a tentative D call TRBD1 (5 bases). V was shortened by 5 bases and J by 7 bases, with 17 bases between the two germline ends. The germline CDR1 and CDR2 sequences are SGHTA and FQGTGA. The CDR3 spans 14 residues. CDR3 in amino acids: CASSPLGGMGGYTF. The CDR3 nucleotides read TGTGCCAGCAGCCCACTGGGGGGGATGGGTGGCTACACCTTC. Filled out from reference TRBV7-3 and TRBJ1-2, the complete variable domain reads GAGVSQTPSNKVTEKGKYVELRCDPISGHTALYWYRQSLGQGPEFLIYFQGTGAADDSGLPNDRFFAVRPEGSVSTLKIQRTERGDSAVYLCASSPLGGMGGYTFGSGTRLTVV.

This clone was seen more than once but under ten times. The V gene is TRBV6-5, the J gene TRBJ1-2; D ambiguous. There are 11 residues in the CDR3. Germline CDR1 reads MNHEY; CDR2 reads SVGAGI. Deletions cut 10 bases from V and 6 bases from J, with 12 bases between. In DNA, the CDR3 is TGTGCCACCGTCTGGCGGGATGGCTACACCTTC. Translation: CATVWRDGYTF.

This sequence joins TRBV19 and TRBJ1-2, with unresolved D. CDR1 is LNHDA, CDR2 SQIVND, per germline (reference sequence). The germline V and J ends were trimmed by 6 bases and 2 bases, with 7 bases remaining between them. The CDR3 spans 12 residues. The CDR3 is CASRRQNYGYTF. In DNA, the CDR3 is TGTGCCAGTAGGCGACAAAACTATGGCTACACCTTC. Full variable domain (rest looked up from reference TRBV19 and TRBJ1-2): DGGITQSPKYLFRKEGQNVTLSCEQNLNHDAMYWYRQDPGQGLRLIYYSQIVNDFQKGDIAEGYSVSREKKESFPLTVTSAQKNPTAFYLCASRRQNYGYTFGSGTRLTVV.

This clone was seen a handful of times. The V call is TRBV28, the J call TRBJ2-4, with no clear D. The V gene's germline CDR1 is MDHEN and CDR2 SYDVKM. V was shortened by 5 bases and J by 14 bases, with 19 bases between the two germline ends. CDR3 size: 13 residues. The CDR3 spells CASSPRSGSRKYF. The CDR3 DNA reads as TGTGCCAGCAGTCCACGTTCAGGATCCCGGAAGTACTTC.